This TCR beta chain was identified during a study of CD8 T cells in ankylosing spondylitis. Germline V gives CDR1 SGDLS, CDR2 YYNGEE. Trimming left V 0 bases short and J 2 bases short, with 14 bases between. This CDR3 is built from 16 residues. This clonotype was counted many times. TCRdb reanalysed the 5' RACE reads using MiXCR and keeps one entry per CDR3 protein. The sample comprises 10,000 or so distinct CDR3 sequences, 5% to 6.5% of which are singletons, and approximately 41% rests with the top ten. The V and J genes are TRBV9 and TRBJ2-5, with D tentatively TRBD1 (6 bases). The clonotype originates from a female donor with ankylosing spondylitis or in good health (not recorded which). Material for sequencing was blood, either unsorted or a sorted T cell fraction (not recorded which). The CDR3: CASSVGAWDNQETQYF. The CDR3 DNA reads TGTGCCAGCAGCGTAGGAGCCTGGGACAATCAAGAGACCCAGTACTTC.